Below, 4 T cell receptor beta chains from the same sample are listed, as sequenced in a study of T-cell memory formation after mild COVID-19. A single record per CDR3 protein comes from TCRdb applying MiXCR to the 5' RACE reads. The top ten clones hold around 12% of a sample with hundreds of thousands of distinct CDR3 sequences, around 21% of them seen once. Sequencing used PBMCs or a T cell subset sorted from them (not recorded which). Receptors originate from an adult woman who had mild COVID-19 (a few samples of this study predate the infection). Cell type and time point are not known.

In its sample, this clonotype was seen a few times. The rearrangement uses TRBV20-1 and TRBJ2-2, with a weak D call TRBD2 (6 bases). V was clipped by 3 bases and J by 0 bases, with 11 bases between them. Germline V CDR1 and CDR2: DFQATT, SNEGSKA (reference sequence). CDR3 length equals 15 residues. DNA of the CDR3: TGCAGTGCTAGTAATGCGGGGACGAACACCGGGGAGCTGTTTTTT. Translating it yields CSASNAGTNTGELFF.

J is TRBJ1-1 and V is TRBV19; D is perhaps TRBD1 (6 bases). CDR1 is LNHDA, CDR2 SQIVND, per germline (reference sequence). CDR3 length equals 15 residues. The V gene lost 3 bases and the J gene lost 2 bases, with 13 bases spanning the gap. CDR3 amino acids: CASSISDSGNTEAFF. CDR3 DNA sequence: TGTGCCAGTAGTATTTCGGACAGCGGCAACACTGAAGCTTTCTTT.

A few counts support this clonotype. The chain is built from TRBV27 and TRBJ2-1, with TRBD2 matching 11 bases. V shed 6 bases, J shed 5 bases, and the junction held 9 bases outside the gene matches. Germline V gene data show CDR1 as MNHEY and CDR2 as SMNVEV (reference sequence). The CDR3 extends over 16 amino acids. CDR3 nucleotides: TGTGCCAGCAGCGTGTCTAGCGGGAGGAAGAACAATGAGCAGTTCTTC. This sequence encodes CASSVSSGRKNNEQFF.

This clonotype was observed a few times. The CDR3: CASSSNGLAGYNEQFF. The CDR3 DNA sequence: TGTGCCAGCAGTTCAAATGGACTAGCGGGTTACAATGAGCAGTTCTTC. The chain carries TRBV12-3 or TRBV12-4 and TRBJ2-1; 11 bases map to TRBD2. This CDR3 has 16 amino acids. J gave up 4 bases and V 4 bases, and 6 bases lay outside the gene matches.